A single sample is the source of the 26 T cell receptor beta chains below, sequenced in a study of shared clonotypes between healthy human individuals. Assay used: immunoSEQ multiplex PCR; TCRdb lists only in-frame clones, some missing. The sample lists some 240,000 clones; approximately 65% were seen once. The specimen sequenced was memory CD4+ T cells sorted from blood. Subset reported: CD45RA-negative fraction. These receptor sequences come from a man younger than 40 in good health.

This clone was picked up a small number of times. The sample holds other DNA sequences that translate to the same CDR3. The rearrangement joins TRBV5-1 to TRBJ1-1; D not resolved. Trimming took 2 bases from V and 0 from J, leaving 5 bases between them. The CDR3 extends over 13 amino acids. Germline loops: CDR1 SGHRS, CDR2 YFSETQ. The CDR3 bases are TGCGCCAGCAGCTTCAATCTGAACACTGAAGCTTTCTTT. It specifies CASSFNLNTEAFF. Filled out from reference TRBV5-1 and TRBJ1-1, the complete variable domain reads KAGVTQTPRYLIKTRGQQVTLSCSPISGHRSVSWYQQTPGQGLQFLFEYFSETQRNKGNFPGRFSGRQFSNSRSEMNVSTLELGDSALYLCASSFNLNTEAFFGQGTRLTVV.

This clone has just a few counts. The rearrangement links TRBV14 to TRBJ2-3; D call uncertain. CDR1 and CDR2 from the germline V gene are SGHDN and FVKESK. This CDR3 is built from 13 residues. V was shortened by 1 base and J by 3 bases, with 5 bases between the two germline ends. CDR3 coding DNA: TGTGCCAGCAGCCAAGTTTCAACAGATACGCAGTATTTT. Protein product: CASSQVSTDTQYF. Variable domain in full (rest from reference TRBV14 and TRBJ2-3): EAGVTQFPSHSVIEKGQTVTLRCDPISGHDNLYWYRRVMGKEIKFLLHFVKESKQDESGMPNNRFLAERTGGTYSTLKVQPAELEDSGVYFCASSQVSTDTQYFGPGTRLTVL.

V is TRBV5-6 and J is TRBJ2-2; TRBD1 agrees at 7 bases. The germline gives CDR1 SGHDT, CDR2 YYEEEE. CDR3 length: 13 amino acids. With 3 bases clipped from V and 7 bases from J, the junction kept 3 bases outside the gene matches. The CDR3 DNA follows: TGTGCCAGCAGCTCACAGGGGTTCGGGGAGCTGTTTTTT. Amino acids: CASSSQGFGELFF.

The J gene is TRBJ2-1, the V gene TRBV7-6; D might be TRBD2 (5 bases). This CDR3 contains 15 residues. Germline V gene lookup returns CDR1 SGHVS and CDR2 FNYEAQ. Trimming removed 5 bases from V and 8 bases from J, with 19 bases in between. CDR3 amino acids: CASSPVWLAGDEQFF. CDR3 coding DNA: TGTGCCAGCAGCCCTGTTTGGTTGGCGGGCGATGAGCAGTTCTTC.

V is TRBV5-1 and J is TRBJ2-3; D not certain. This CDR3 is built from 13 residues. Trimming took off 3 bases at V and 6 bases at J, with 11 bases between the two ends. CDR1 and CDR2 from the germline V gene are SGHRS and YFSETQ. The CDR3, as DNA: TGCGCCAGCAGCTCCCTCCAGTCGGATACGCAGTATTTT. Translating gives CASSSLQSDTQYF.

The chain has TRBV4-1 and TRBJ2-3, with D unclear. The CDR3 covers 16 residues. Germline V gene sequence: CDR1 MGHRA, CDR2 YSYEKL. Deletions cut 0 bases from V and 2 bases from J, with 12 bases between. This chain's CDR3 is CASSQDYGSHTDTQYF. CDR3 in DNA: TGCGCCAGCAGCCAAGATTACGGCTCTCACACAGATACGCAGTATTTT.

J is TRBJ1-1 and V is TRBV6-5; D not certain. This CDR3 is built from 14 residues. The V and J ends lost 6 bases and 6 bases respectively, with 17 bases between them. The germline CDR1 and CDR2 sequences are MNHEY and SVGAGI. The CDR3 nucleotides read TGTGCCAGCAGACCCCCCGGGGTCGACTCTGAAGCTTTCTTT. This encodes CASRPPGVDSEAFF.

The table lists this clone with a few counts. This chain connects TRBV19 to TRBJ2-1, with D uncertain. Trimming pared 3 bases from V and 8 bases from J, leaving 17 bases between. Germline assignment: CDR1 LNHDA and CDR2 SQIVND (reference sequence). The CDR3 loop spans 15 amino acids. CDR3 sequence (DNA): TGTGCCAGTAGTATGCTCCGACCGAACTCCGATGAGCAGTTCTTC. Translating it yields CASSMLRPNSDEQFF.

V and J are TRBV11-2 and TRBJ2-7; the match to TRBD1 covers 10 bases. Germline V lookup: CDR1 SGHAT, CDR2 FQNNGV. CDR3 length: 16 residues. The junction had 12 bases not matched to a gene; V was cut back by 5 bases and J by 5 bases. This CDR3 reads CASSKLRGTGVHEQYF. The DNA of the CDR3 is TGTGCCAGCAGCAAACTACGCGGGACAGGGGTTCACGAGCAGTACTTC.

The V gene is TRBV29-1, the J gene TRBJ2-1, with D perhaps TRBD2 (6 bases). This CDR3 region has 12 residues. Trimming left V 4 bases short and J 8 bases short, with 12 bases between. The germline V gene encodes CDR1 SQVTM and CDR2 ANQGSEA. In nucleotides, the CDR3 is TGCAGCGTTGGACTCAGCGGGCATGAGCAGTTCTTC. Translating it yields CSVGLSGHEQFF.

The rearrangement joins TRBV7-9 to TRBJ2-7; the match to TRBD1 covers 8 bases. From germline, CDR1 is SEHNR and CDR2 FQNEAQ (reference sequence). V lost 4 bases and J lost 7; bases outside the gene matches: 12. The CDR3 spans 15 residues. CDR3 bases: TGTGCCAGCAGCTCATCCCGAGACAGGGGTCGGGAGCAGTACTTC. It encodes CASSSSRDRGREQYF.

This clone was observed at least ten times. The chain combines TRBV11-1 with TRBJ2-1; TRBD2 is a possible D gene (6 bases). The CDR3 is 12 residues long. With 7 bases removed from V and 15 bases from J, the gap between germline ends came to 19 bases. Per the germline V gene, CDR1 is SGHAT and CDR2 is FQDESV (reference sequence). The CDR3 nucleotides are TGTGCCAGCATGGGACCCGGGACTGAGGGGTTCTTC. Translation: CASMGPGTEGFF.

J is TRBJ2-1 and V is TRBV18, with D uncertain. The CDR3 runs 11 residues. With 1 base removed from V and 9 bases from J, the gap between germline ends came to 4 bases. Germline V gene sequence: CDR1 KGHSH, CDR2 LQKENI. CDR3 in DNA: TGTGCCAGCTCACCACGGACTGAGCAGTTCTTC. Translation: CASSPRTEQFF.

This clone has at least ten counts. This chain uses TRBV5-1 with TRBJ2-1; tentative D call: TRBD2 (5 bases). The V gene lost 1 base and the J gene lost 11 bases, with 19 bases spanning the gap. Germline-derived CDR1 and CDR2 are SGHRS and YFSETQ. The CDR3 loop spans 15 amino acids. This chain's CDR3 is CASSLWAGLSDKQFF. Here the CDR3 DNA reads TGCGCCAGCAGCTTGTGGGCAGGACTCTCAGATAAGCAGTTCTTC.

The chain couples TRBV2 to TRBJ2-3, with TRBD2 matching over 10 bases. The germline CDR1 and CDR2 sequences are SNHLY and FYNNEI. The CDR3 totals 14 residues. V was pared by 8 bases and J by 9 bases, with 11 bases of the junction left unmatched. The CDR3 loop reads CASSTSGFESTQYF. CDR3 DNA sequence: TGTGCCAGCTCGACTAGCGGGTTTGAGTCGACGCAGTATTTT.

CDR3 residues: CASSLQGAGETQYF. CDR3 sequence (DNA): TGCGCCAGCAGCTTACAGGGGGCCGGGGAGACCCAGTACTTC. The chain couples TRBV5-1 to TRBJ2-5, with 9 bases matching TRBD1. CDR3 length: 14 amino acids. The V segment lost 2 bases and the J segment 5 bases; nucleotides outside the gene matches: 4. Germline CDR1 is SGHRS and CDR2 is YFSETQ.

This clone was recorded a few times. The chain links TRBV9 to TRBJ2-5, with a tentative D call TRBD1 (7 bases). This CDR3 is built from 15 residues. Deletions cut 3 bases from V and 4 bases from J, with 16 bases between. The germline CDR1 and CDR2 sequences are SGDLS and YYNGEE. CDR3 coding DNA: TGTGCCAGCAGCGCCCTGGGTCAGGGGGGAGAGACCCAGTACTTC. The encoded protein is CASSALGQGGETQYF.

In this sample, this clone turned up once. The rearrangement joins TRBV4-1 to TRBJ2-7; 8 bases are shared with TRBD1. This CDR3 has 16 amino acids. The V segment lost 0 bases and the J segment 2 bases; nucleotides outside the gene matches: 6. The germline V gene has CDR1 MGHRA and CDR2 YSYEKL. CDR3 sequence (DNA): TGCGCCAGCAGCCAAGATTGGGGACAGGAGACCTACGAGCAGTACTTC. Residues: CASSQDWGQETYEQYF.

This rearrangement joins TRBV6-5 to TRBJ2-7; tentatively, D is TRBD1 (5 bases). This CDR3 is built from 14 residues. Germline CDR1 MNHEY, CDR2 SVGAGI. Trimming left V 4 bases short and J 2 bases short, with 12 bases between. CDR3 DNA: TGTGCCAGCAGTTCAGGGTTACGGACCTACGAGCAGTACTTC. Protein: CASSSGLRTYEQYF.

This clone came up a few times. The V gene is TRBV5-4, the J gene TRBJ2-7; TRBD1 or TRBD2 may be the D gene (5 bases each). CDR3 length: 15 residues. Looked up from germline, CDR1 is SGHNT and CDR2 is YYREEE (reference sequence). V was clipped by 4 bases and J by 0 bases, with 14 bases between them. CDR3 sequence: CASSPPGGSSYEQYF. DNA for the CDR3: TGTGCCAGCAGCCCCCCTGGGGGAAGCTCCTACGAGCAGTACTTC.

V usage is TRBV5-1 and J usage is TRBJ2-7; 7 bases are a match to TRBD2. Germline V gene sequence: CDR1 SGHRS, CDR2 YFSETQ. This CDR3 contains 18 residues. Unmatched junction bases numbered 15, after V lost 0 bases and J lost 3 bases. CDR3 in amino acids: CASSLGGGLRDSFYEQYF. The CDR3 nucleotides read TGCGCCAGCAGCTTGGGCGGGGGACTGCGAGACTCCTTCTACGAGCAGTACTTC.

The chain has TRBV5-4 and TRBJ2-5; TRBD1 is a possible D gene (6 bases). Germline assignment: CDR1 SGHNT and CDR2 YYREEE (reference sequence). This CDR3 is built from 15 residues. V gave up 0 bases and J gave up 1 base, with 10 bases separating them. CDR3 DNA sequence: TGTGCCAGCAGCTTGGCTACAGGGCCCCAAGAGACCCAGTACTTC. Residues: CASSLATGPQETQYF.

The table lists this clone with a few counts. This chain uses TRBV28 with TRBJ1-1; D not certain. Trimming cost V 7 bases and J 5 bases, with 8 bases left between them. Germline V gene data show CDR1 as MDHEN and CDR2 as SYDVKM. CDR3 length equals 11 residues. The CDR3 DNA reads TGTGCCAGCACGGTAAGGACTGAAGCTTTCTTT. It is translated as CASTVRTEAFF.

This rearrangement joins TRBV4-3 to TRBJ2-5, with TRBD1 identical over 7 bases. Germline CDR1 is LGHNA and CDR2 is YSLEER. The CDR3 loop spans 14 amino acids. The J segment lost 5 bases and the V segment lost 3 bases, leaving 6 bases of the junction unmatched. The CDR3 nucleotides read TGCGCCAGCAGCCAGGACGGGACAGCGGAGACCCAGTACTTC. Encoded protein: CASSQDGTAETQYF.

The rearrangement links TRBV28 to TRBJ1-3; D might be TRBD1 (5 bases). CDR3 length: 14 residues. The germline CDR1 and CDR2 sequences are MDHEN and SYDVKM. Trimming pared 4 bases from V and 0 bases from J, leaving 7 bases between. The CDR3 sequence: CASSSGPSGNTIYF. The CDR3 DNA reads TGTGCCAGCAGTTCAGGGCCCTCTGGAAACACCATATATTTT.

The J gene is TRBJ1-1, the V gene TRBV6-4; a possible D gene is TRBD1 (6 bases). CDR1 and CDR2 from the germline V gene are MRHNA and SNTAGT. V lost 5 bases to trimming and J lost 0 bases, with 7 bases between them. This CDR3 is built from 13 residues. The CDR3 reads CASSNRVNTEAFF. Written as DNA, the CDR3 is TGTGCCAGCAGTAACAGGGTGAACACTGAAGCTTTCTTT.